The T cell receptor (beta chain) under discussion was sequenced for a study of OX40 agonist ivuxolimab in advanced cancers. Turning to the study itself: Past anti-PD-1, anti-PD-L1 or anti-CTLA-4 therapy was accepted, and roughly 37% had received some.

Measured with immunoSEQ multiplex PCR; TCRdb has only the in-frame clones, and not every one. The sample shows tens of thousands of clones, 90% of them seen only once. Study outcomes and limitations: People who partly responded at 0.1-3.0 mg/kg had some of the least clonal expansion seen. Which antigen the expanded peripheral T cells recognized is unknown.

Germline values: CDR1 MNHEY, CDR2 SVGAGI. Trimming took off 2 bases at V and 4 bases at J, with 8 bases between the two ends. The CDR3 has 14 residues. Turning to this clone: Its specificity is unknown.

Patients were ineligible given autoimmune disease history or systemic immunosuppression. The gene calls are TRBV6-5 and TRBJ2-2; no reliable D call. The TCR was taken from an adult with an advanced solid tumor such as melanoma, head and neck, liver or kidney cancer. Material: CD4+ or CD8+ T cells sorted from blood, obtained in a trial of the OX40 agonist ivuxolimab. The CDR3 region is CASSYSNPTGELFF. CDR3 sequence (DNA): TGTGCCAGCAGTTACAGTAACCCCACCGGGGAGCTGTTTTTT.